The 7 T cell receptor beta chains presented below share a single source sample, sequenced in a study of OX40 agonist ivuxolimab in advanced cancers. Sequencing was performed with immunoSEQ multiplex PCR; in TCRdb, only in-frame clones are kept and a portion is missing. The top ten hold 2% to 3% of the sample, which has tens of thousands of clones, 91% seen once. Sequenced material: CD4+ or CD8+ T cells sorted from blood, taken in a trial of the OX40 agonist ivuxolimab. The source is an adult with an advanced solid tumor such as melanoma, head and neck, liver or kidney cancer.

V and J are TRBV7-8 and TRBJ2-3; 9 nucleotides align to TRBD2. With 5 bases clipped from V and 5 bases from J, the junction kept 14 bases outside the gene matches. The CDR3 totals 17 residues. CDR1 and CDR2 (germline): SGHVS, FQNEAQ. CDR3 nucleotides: TGTGCCAGCAGCACTTATAAGATAGCGGGAGAGAAAGATACGCAGTATTTT. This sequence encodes CASSTYKIAGEKDTQYF.

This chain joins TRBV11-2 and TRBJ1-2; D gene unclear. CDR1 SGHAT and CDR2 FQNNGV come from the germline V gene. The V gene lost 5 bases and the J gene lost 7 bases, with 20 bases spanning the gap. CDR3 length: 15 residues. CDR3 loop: CASSEAASALRGYTF. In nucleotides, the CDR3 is TGTGCCAGCAGCGAGGCGGCGTCGGCTCTCCGTGGCTACACCTTC.

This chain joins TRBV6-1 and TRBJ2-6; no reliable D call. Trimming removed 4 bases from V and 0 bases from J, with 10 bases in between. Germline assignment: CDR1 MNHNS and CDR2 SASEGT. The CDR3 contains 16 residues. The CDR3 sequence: CASSAPAISGANVLTF. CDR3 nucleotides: TGTGCCAGCAGTGCTCCGGCGATCTCTGGGGCCAACGTCCTGACTTTC.

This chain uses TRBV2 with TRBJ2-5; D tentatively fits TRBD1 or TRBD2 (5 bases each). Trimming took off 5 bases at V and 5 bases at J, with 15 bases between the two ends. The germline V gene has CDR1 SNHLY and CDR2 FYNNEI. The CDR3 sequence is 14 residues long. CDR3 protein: CASSPGASRETQYF. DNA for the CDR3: TGTGCCAGCAGTCCCGGGGCCTCGAGGGAGACCCAGTACTTC. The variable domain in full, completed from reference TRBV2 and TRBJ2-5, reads EPEVTQTPSHQVTQMGQEVILRCVPISNHLYFYWYRQILGQKVEFLVSFYNNEISEKSEIFDDQFSVERPDGSNFTLKIRSTKLEDSAMYFCASSPGASRETQYFGPGTRLLVL.

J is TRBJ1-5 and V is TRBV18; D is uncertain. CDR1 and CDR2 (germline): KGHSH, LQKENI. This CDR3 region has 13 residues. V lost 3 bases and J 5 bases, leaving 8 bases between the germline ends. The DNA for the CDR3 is TGTGCCAGCTCACCTAACGGTGATCAGCCCCAGCATTTT. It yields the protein CASSPNGDQPQHF. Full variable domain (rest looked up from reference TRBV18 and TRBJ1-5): NAGVMQNPRHLVRRRGQEARLRCSPMKGHSHVYWYRQLPEEGLKFMVYLQKENIIDESGMPKERFSAEFPKEGPSILRIQQVVRGDSAAYFCASSPNGDQPQHFGDGTRLSIL.

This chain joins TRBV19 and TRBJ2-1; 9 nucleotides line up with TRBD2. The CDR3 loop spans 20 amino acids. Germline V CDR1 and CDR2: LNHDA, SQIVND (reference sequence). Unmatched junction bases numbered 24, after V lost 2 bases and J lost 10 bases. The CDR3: CASSISRGGRARHPHREQFF. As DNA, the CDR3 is TGTGCCAGTAGTATAAGTAGGGGCGGGAGGGCCCGTCATCCTCACAGGGAGCAGTTCTTC.

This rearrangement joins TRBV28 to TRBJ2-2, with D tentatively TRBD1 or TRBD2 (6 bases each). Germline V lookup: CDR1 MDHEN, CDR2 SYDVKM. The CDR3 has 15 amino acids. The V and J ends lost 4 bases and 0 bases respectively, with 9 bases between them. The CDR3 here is CASSSGATNTGELFF. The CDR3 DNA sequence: TGTGCCAGCAGTTCGGGGGCAACGAACACCGGGGAGCTGTTTTTT.